Each of the 29 T cell receptor beta chains below was sequenced from the same sample in a study of T cell responses to AZD1222 COVID-19 vaccine. The assay was immunoSEQ multiplex PCR, and TCRdb's table has in-frame clones only and misses some. The sample contains around 210,000 clones, approximately 94% of which appear only once. The specimen was peripheral blood, collected 28 days after the second dose of the MenACWY control vaccine. Every receptor here comes from an adult who received the MenACWY meningococcal vaccine as a control.

The V call is TRBV5-4, the J call TRBJ1-2, with D perhaps matching TRBD1 (6 bases). The CDR3 is 15 residues long. V shed 2 bases and J shed 2 bases, with 13 bases lying between them. Germline-derived CDR1 and CDR2 are SGHNT and YYREEE (reference sequence). The CDR3 DNA reads as TGTGCCAGCAGCTTAAACAGGGCCCGAAACTATGGCTACACCTTC. Protein product: CASSLNRARNYGYTF.

V usage is TRBV5-4 and J usage is TRBJ2-1, with TRBD1 as a possible D gene (5 bases). Germline CDR1 is SGHNT and CDR2 is YYREEE (reference sequence). Trimming stripped 3 bases from V and 1 base from J, with 14 bases between. The CDR3 runs to 16 residues. CDR3 DNA sequence: TGTGCCAGCAGCTCACCTCAGGGTCGATCCTACAATGAGCAGTTCTTC. Amino acids: CASSSPQGRSYNEQFF. Together with reference TRBV5-4 and TRBJ2-1, the CDR3 gives the full variable domain: ETGVTQSPTHLIKTRGQQVTLRCSSQSGHNTVSWYQQALGQGPQFIFQYYREEENGRGNFPPRFSGLQFPNYSSELNVNALELDDSALYLCASSSPQGRSYNEQFFGPGTRLTVL.

The chain employs TRBV3-1 (or the pseudogene TRBV3-2) and TRBJ1-4; the D is unclear. V was clipped by 8 bases and J by 8 bases, with 12 bases between them. Germline V gives CDR1 LGHDT, CDR2 YNNKEL (reference sequence). CDR3 length: 12 amino acids. The CDR3 DNA sequence: TGTGCCAGCTCAGAAGGGCGGGAAAAACTGTTTTTT. It yields the protein CASSEGREKLFF.

A word on this clone: Other DNA sequences from this sample encode an identical CDR3 as well. The chain couples TRBV28 to TRBJ2-7; no clear D. V lost 5 bases and J 2 bases, leaving 7 bases between the germline ends. This CDR3 region has 12 residues. CDR1 and CDR2 (germline): MDHEN, SYDVKM. The CDR3 sequence: CASSPGAYEQYF. In DNA form, the CDR3 reads TGTGCCAGCAGTCCGGGCGCCTACGAGCAGTACTTC.

V gene TRBV25-1 combines with J gene TRBJ1-2, with TRBD1 as a possible D gene (5 bases). The V end lost 10 bases, the J end lost 8 bases, and 14 bases lay between the germline ends. This CDR3 is built from 11 residues. Germline V gene sequence: CDR1 MGHDK, CDR2 SYGVNS. The CDR3 DNA follows: TGTGCCACTGGGACCGCTTTGGGCTACACCTTC. Amino acids: CATGTALGYTF.

The sample holds one count of this clone. The chain is built from TRBV7-3 and TRBJ2-3; no clear D. This CDR3 is 15 amino acids long. Trimming took off 4 bases at V and 6 bases at J, with 17 bases between the two ends. The V gene's germline CDR1 is SGHTA and CDR2 FQGTGA. The CDR3 sequence is CASSSSGVVRDTQYF. The CDR3 DNA reads TGTGCCAGCAGCTCCTCTGGTGTAGTCAGGGATACGCAGTATTTT.

The chain is built from TRBV7-2 and TRBJ1-2, with TRBD1 identical over 8 bases. V was pared by 3 bases and J by 8 bases, with 8 bases of the junction left unmatched. Germline CDR1 is SGHTA and CDR2 is FQGNSA. This CDR3 has 14 residues. The CDR3 coding sequence is TGTGCCAGCAGCTTCGACCCAGGGGGCGCAGGCTACACCTTC. Its translation is CASSFDPGGAGYTF.

This chain connects TRBV9 to TRBJ2-1; no clear D. CDR1 is SGDLS and CDR2 is YYNGEE in the germline V gene. The CDR3 sequence is 13 residues long. The ends were cut back, 0 bases at V and 8 bases at J, with 9 bases in the middle. The CDR3 DNA is TGTGCCAGCAGCGTAGGGGTCACGGATGAGCAGTTCTTC. This translates into CASSVGVTDEQFF.

V and J are TRBV2 and TRBJ2-4; 13 bases match TRBD2. The ends lost 8 bases at V and 5 bases at J; junction bases unmatched: 9. CDR3 length equals 16 residues. The germline V gene has CDR1 SNHLY and CDR2 FYNNEI. CDR3 sequence (DNA): TGTGCCAGCGCTACTAGCGGGAGGGGTAGCGAAAACATTCAGTACTTC. It translates to CASATSGRGSENIQYF. Using reference TRBV2 and TRBJ2-4 for the parts outside the CDR3, the full variable domain is EPEVTQTPSHQVTQMGQEVILRCVPISNHLYFYWYRQILGQKVEFLVSFYNNEISEKSEIFDDQFSVERPDGSNFTLKIRSTKLEDSAMYFCASATSGRGSENIQYFGAGTRLSVL.

This clone was picked up a small number of times. The chain has TRBV7-2 and TRBJ2-3, with 14 bases identical to TRBD2. Germline loops: CDR1 SGHTA, CDR2 FQGNSA. There are 15 residues in the CDR3. V was clipped by 5 bases and J by 7 bases; unmatched bases: 5. The CDR3: CASSPRTSGRHTQYF. CDR3 bases: TGTGCCAGCAGCCCACGGACTAGCGGGAGGCATACGCAGTATTTT.

This clone has just one count. The rearrangement joins TRBV11-2 to TRBJ1-4; D might be TRBD1 (6 bases). This CDR3 comprises 17 residues. Germline V gives CDR1 SGHAT, CDR2 FQNNGV. Trimming removed 1 base from V and 5 bases from J, with 17 bases in between. CDR3 loop: CASSLVPGGAGNEKLFF. The CDR3 nucleotides read TGTGCCAGCAGCTTAGTCCCTGGGGGGGCAGGGAATGAAAAACTGTTTTTT. Together with reference TRBV11-2 and TRBJ1-4, the CDR3 gives the full variable domain: EAGVAQSPRYKIIEKRQSVAFWCNPISGHATLYWYQQILGQGPKLLIQFQNNGVVDDSQLPKDRFSAERLKGVDSTLKIQPAKLEDSAVYLCASSLVPGGAGNEKLFFGSGTQLSVL.

This clone came up once. V usage is TRBV2 and J usage is TRBJ2-4; 9 nucleotides line up with TRBD2. The germline CDR1 and CDR2 sequences are SNHLY and FYNNEI. The junction had 4 bases not matched to a gene; V was cut back by 10 bases and J by 0 bases. The CDR3 loop spans 14 amino acids. The CDR3, as DNA: TGTGCCACCCTAGCGGGATTAGCCAAAAACATTCAGTACTTC. This translates into CATLAGLAKNIQYF.

This clone was seen just once. V is TRBV19 and J is TRBJ2-1; 7 bases are shared with TRBD2. CDR1 LNHDA and CDR2 SQIVND come from the germline V gene (reference sequence). Trimming at V came to 4 bases and at J to 2 bases, leaving 5 bases not matched to a gene. The CDR3 runs to 15 residues. The CDR3 nucleotides are TGTGCCAGTAGTACCCCGGGACTAACCTACAATGAGCAGTTCTTC. Translating it yields CASSTPGLTYNEQFF.

The V gene is TRBV30, the J gene TRBJ2-7, with 7 bases lining up with TRBD2. The germline V gene has CDR1 GTSNPN and CDR2 SVGIG (reference sequence). V was clipped by 7 bases and J by 4 bases; unmatched bases: 13. The length of the CDR3 is 14 residues. CDR3 region: CASTFTGGSYEQYF. In nucleotides, the CDR3 is TGTGCCTCCACGTTCACGGGGGGATCGTACGAGCAGTACTTC.

The chain uses TRBV28 and TRBJ1-3; D gene uncertain. CDR3 size: 11 residues. Germline CDR1 MDHEN, CDR2 SYDVKM. Deletions cut 2 bases from V and 13 bases from J, with 9 bases between. CDR3 DNA: TGTGCCAGCAGTTTAGCCGGGCCGATATATTTT. The encoded protein is CASSLAGPIYF.

The V and J genes are TRBV7-9 and TRBJ2-5; D ambiguous. Deletions cut 4 bases from V and 4 bases from J, with 4 bases between. Germline V lookup: CDR1 SEHNR, CDR2 FQNEAQ (reference sequence). The CDR3 spans 11 residues. CDR3 region: CASSSLETQYF. The CDR3 coding sequence is TGTGCCAGCAGCTCTTTAGAGACCCAGTACTTC.

The chain couples TRBV15 to TRBJ2-1; D gene ambiguous. The germline V and J ends were trimmed by 4 bases and 4 bases, with 5 bases remaining between them. CDR3 size: 12 residues. In germline, CDR1 is LNHNV, CDR2 YYDKDF (reference sequence). In nucleotides, the CDR3 is TGTGCCACCAGCAACTGGTACAATGAGCAGTTCTTC. Encoded protein: CATSNWYNEQFF.

The chain couples TRBV7-2 to TRBJ2-7; D is possibly TRBD1 or TRBD2 (5 bases each). The CDR3 is 14 amino acids. Trimming pared 4 bases from V and 6 bases from J, leaving 16 bases between. The V gene's germline CDR1 is SGHTA and CDR2 FQGNSA. CDR3 protein: CASSSSGTSGEQYF. The CDR3 coding sequence is TGTGCCAGCAGCTCTAGTGGGACCTCGGGCGAGCAGTACTTC.

This clone appeared a single time. The V call is TRBV7-9, the J call TRBJ1-4; the D gene is possibly TRBD1 (6 bases). The germline gives CDR1 SEHNR, CDR2 FQNEAQ (reference sequence). CDR3 length equals 13 residues. Trimming took off 0 bases at V and 11 bases at J, with 10 bases between the two ends. Here the CDR3 DNA reads TGTGCCAGCAGCTTAGCGGAGGGGGGGAAACTGTTTTTT. Residues: CASSLAEGGKLFF. The whole variable domain, filled in from reference TRBV7-9 and TRBJ1-4, reads DTGVSQNPRHKITKRGQNVTFRCDPISEHNRLYWYRQTLGQGPEFLTYFQNEAQLEKSRLLSDRFSAERPKGSFSTLEIQRTEQGDSAMYLCASSLAEGGKLFFGSGTQLSVL.

The rearrangement uses TRBV20-1 and TRBJ2-7, with D tentatively TRBD1 (5 bases). The germline CDR1 and CDR2 sequences are DFQATT and SNEGSKA (reference sequence). The CDR3 spans 10 residues. V gave up 5 bases and J gave up 5 bases, with 7 bases separating them. In DNA, the CDR3 is TGCAGTGCTGGGGCCCACGAGCAGTACTTC. Its protein product is CSAGAHEQYF.

V is TRBV25-1 and J is TRBJ1-1; D is undetermined. Germline V gene data show CDR1 as MGHDK and CDR2 as SYGVNS. Deletions cut 1 base from V and 9 bases from J, with 9 bases between. This CDR3 is built from 12 residues. The CDR3 here is CASSELSGKAFF. The CDR3 DNA sequence: TGTGCCAGCAGTGAATTGAGTGGCAAAGCTTTCTTT.

The chain has TRBV15 and TRBJ1-4; TRBD1 matches 9 bases. Germline CDR1 reads LNHNV; CDR2 reads YYDKDF (reference sequence). This CDR3 is 15 amino acids long. The V and J ends lost 4 bases and 5 bases, in that order; junction bases with no gene match: 5. The CDR3 region is CATSTVGTGNEKLFF. CDR3 bases: TGTGCCACCAGCACTGTGGGGACAGGGAATGAAAAACTGTTTTTT.

The rearrangement links TRBV6-5 to TRBJ1-3, with 7 bases aligning to TRBD1. Germline V lookup: CDR1 MNHEY, CDR2 SVGAGI. J was trimmed by 0 bases and V by 0 bases; bases with no gene match: 2. The CDR3 loop spans 16 amino acids. The CDR3 DNA reads as TGTGCCAGCAGTTACTCTGGACAGGTCTCTGGAAACACCATATATTTT. Its protein is CASSYSGQVSGNTIYF.

This clone was picked up one time. The chain combines TRBV5-1 with TRBJ1-3; D call uncertain. This CDR3 contains 15 residues. V was cut by 1 base and J by 0 bases, with 8 bases left in between. Germline V gives CDR1 SGHRS, CDR2 YFSETQ. This CDR3 is CASSLFGDSGNTIYF. For the CDR3, the DNA is TGCGCCAGCAGCTTGTTTGGAGACTCTGGAAACACCATATATTTT.

This chain links TRBV28 with TRBJ2-3, with 9 nucleotides matching TRBD2. Germline CDR1 reads MDHEN; CDR2 reads SYDVKM. The J segment lost 5 bases and the V segment lost 7 bases, leaving 13 bases of the junction unmatched. The CDR3 loop spans 16 amino acids. CDR3 amino acids: CASISFGGRAVDTQYF. The CDR3 bases are TGTGCCAGCATATCCTTTGGCGGGAGGGCCGTAGATACGCAGTATTTT. The entire variable domain, with the rest obtained from reference TRBV28 and TRBJ2-3, is as follows: DVKVTQSSRYLVKRTGEKVFLECVQDMDHENMFWYRQDPGLGLRLIYFSYDVKMKEKGDIPEGYSVSREKKERFSLILESASTNQTSMYLCASISFGGRAVDTQYFGPGTRLTVL.

The chain employs TRBV2 and TRBJ1-2, with 7 positions matching TRBD1. The germline V gene encodes CDR1 SNHLY and CDR2 FYNNEI. The CDR3 contains 14 residues. With 7 bases clipped from V and 3 bases from J, the junction kept 8 bases outside the gene matches. Here the CDR3 DNA reads TGTGCCAGCATCGGTCGGACAGGCGACTATGGCTACACCTTC. Translation: CASIGRTGDYGYTF.

The chain joins TRBV3-1 (or the pseudogene TRBV3-2) to TRBJ2-3; maybe TRBD2 (5 bases). V was pared by 4 bases and J by 0 bases, with 11 bases between. The germline CDR1 and CDR2 sequences are LGHDT and YNNKEL (reference sequence). This CDR3 comprises 15 residues. CDR3 protein: CASSPGTTSTDTQYF. CDR3 nucleotides: TGTGCCAGCAGCCCGGGAACTACTAGCACAGATACGCAGTATTTT.

The chain uses TRBV21-1 and TRBJ2-3; the DNA was not used to check the table's D call, TRBD2. TRBV21-1 is recorded as a pseudogene. The CDR3 loop spans 15 amino acids. CDR3 residues: CASSNAPSTPDTQYF. The CDR3 bases are TGTGCCAGCAGCAACGCCCCGTCAACTCCAGATACGCAGTATTTT.

This clone was counted once. The chain is built from TRBV9 and TRBJ1-2, with 8 bases matching TRBD1. Germline V gene lookup returns CDR1 SGDLS and CDR2 YYNGEE. CDR3 length: 14 residues. The trim removed 4 bases at V and 8 bases at J, leaving 10 bases unmatched. CDR3 nucleotides: TGTGCCAGCAGCCCCCACAGGACAGGGAAGGGCTACACCTTC. Encoded protein: CASSPHRTGKGYTF.